This T cell receptor (beta chain) stems from a study of resident and recirculating memory T cells in vitiligo. In the study overall: Shave-biopsy epidermis from lesional and nonlesional skin was sequenced alongside PBMCs.

Study results and limitations: No single dominant TCR clone appeared; lesion clonality varied. Different lesions suggested infiltration by different T cell clones.

Patients' lesions had not changed for the previous 6 months. Sequencing used immunoSEQ multiplex PCR; TCRdb keeps in-frame clones, though not all of them. The sample lists tens of thousands of clones; 90% to 95% were seen once. As for this clone: What it recognizes is unknown.

Sequences were obtained from blood. This TCR was recovered from a male donor with vitiligo.

The CDR3 region has the DNA TGCGCCAGCAGCTTTGGGACAGGGTCCTACGAGCAGTACTTC. Its protein product is CASSFGTGSYEQYF. The rearrangement joins TRBV5-1 to TRBJ2-7; 9 bases agree with TRBD1. Germline trimming cut 2 bases from V and 1 base from J; bases unmatched to any gene: 1. This CDR3 region has 14 residues. Per germline, CDR1 SGHRS and CDR2 YFSETQ.